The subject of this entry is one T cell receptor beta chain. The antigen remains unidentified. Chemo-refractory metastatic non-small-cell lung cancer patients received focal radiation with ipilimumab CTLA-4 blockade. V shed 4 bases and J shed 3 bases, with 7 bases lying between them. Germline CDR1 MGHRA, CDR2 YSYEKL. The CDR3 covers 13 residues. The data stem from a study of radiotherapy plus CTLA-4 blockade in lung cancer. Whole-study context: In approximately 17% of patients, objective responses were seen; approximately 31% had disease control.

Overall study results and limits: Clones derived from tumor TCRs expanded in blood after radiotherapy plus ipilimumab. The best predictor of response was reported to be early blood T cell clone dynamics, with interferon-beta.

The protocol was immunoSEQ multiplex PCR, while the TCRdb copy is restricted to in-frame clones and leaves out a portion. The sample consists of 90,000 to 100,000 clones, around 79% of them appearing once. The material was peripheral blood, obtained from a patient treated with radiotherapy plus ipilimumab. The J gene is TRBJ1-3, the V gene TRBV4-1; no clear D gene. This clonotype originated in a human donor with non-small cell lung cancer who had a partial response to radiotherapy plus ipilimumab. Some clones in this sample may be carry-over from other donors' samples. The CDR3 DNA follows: TGCGCCAGCAGCCCAACATTTGGAAACACCATATATTTT. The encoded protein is CASSPTFGNTIYF.